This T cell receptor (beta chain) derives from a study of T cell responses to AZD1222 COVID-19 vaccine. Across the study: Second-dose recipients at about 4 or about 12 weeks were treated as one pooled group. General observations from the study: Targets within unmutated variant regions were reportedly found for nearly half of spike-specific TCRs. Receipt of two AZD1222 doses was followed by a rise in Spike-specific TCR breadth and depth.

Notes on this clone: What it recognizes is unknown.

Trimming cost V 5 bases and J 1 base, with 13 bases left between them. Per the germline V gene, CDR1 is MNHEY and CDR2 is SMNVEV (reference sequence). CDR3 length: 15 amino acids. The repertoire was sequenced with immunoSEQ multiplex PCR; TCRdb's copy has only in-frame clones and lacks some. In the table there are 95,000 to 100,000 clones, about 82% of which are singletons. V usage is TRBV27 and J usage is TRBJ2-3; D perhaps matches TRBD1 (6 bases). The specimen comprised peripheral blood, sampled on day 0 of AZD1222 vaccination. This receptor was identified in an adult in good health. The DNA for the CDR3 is TGTGCCAGCAGTCTAGACAGGAGCCGCACAGATACGCAGTATTTT. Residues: CASSLDRSRTDTQYF.